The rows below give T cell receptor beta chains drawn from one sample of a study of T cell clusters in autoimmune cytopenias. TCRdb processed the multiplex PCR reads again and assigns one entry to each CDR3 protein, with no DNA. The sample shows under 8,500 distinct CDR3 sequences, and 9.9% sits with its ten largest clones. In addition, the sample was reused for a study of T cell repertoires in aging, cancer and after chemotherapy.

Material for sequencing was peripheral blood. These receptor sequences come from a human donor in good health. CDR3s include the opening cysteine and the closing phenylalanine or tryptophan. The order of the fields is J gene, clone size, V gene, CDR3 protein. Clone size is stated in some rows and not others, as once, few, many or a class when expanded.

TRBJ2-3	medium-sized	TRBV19	CASSRDRAWDTQYF
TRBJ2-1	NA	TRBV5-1	CASSLASGGHYNEQFF
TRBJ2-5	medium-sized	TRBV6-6	CASSYRPAQGQETQYF
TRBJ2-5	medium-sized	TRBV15	CATSRDSYTQYF
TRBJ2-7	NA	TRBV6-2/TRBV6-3	CASRTDRAASYEQYF
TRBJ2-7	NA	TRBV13	CASSPGGAIDEQYF
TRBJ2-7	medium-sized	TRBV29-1	CSVGRRQGIPGEQYF
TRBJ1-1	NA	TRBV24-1	CATSDPRTGNTEAFF
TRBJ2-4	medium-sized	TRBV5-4	CASSPIGGQTQYF
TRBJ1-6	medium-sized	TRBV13	CASSFWGTEAYSPLHF
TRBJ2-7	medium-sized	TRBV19	CASSSNPSGVQYF
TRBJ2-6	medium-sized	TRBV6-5	CASSLDHSGANVLTF
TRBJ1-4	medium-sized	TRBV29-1	CSVKRGGQGYATNEKLFF
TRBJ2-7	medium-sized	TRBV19	CASSIFPGQVYEQYF
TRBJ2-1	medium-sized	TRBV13	CASSLEGYPVYNEQFF
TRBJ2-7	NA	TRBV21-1	CASSKGTGGYEQYF